This T cell receptor (beta chain) was documented in a study of T cell changes during pregnancy in multiple sclerosis. TCRdb's copy holds only in-frame clones and misses some; the assay was immunoSEQ multiplex PCR. The table has fewer than 55,000 clones, almost 90% seen once. Germline CDR1 and CDR2: LNHDA and SQIVND (reference sequence). Trimming took 2 bases from V and 2 from J, leaving 13 bases between them. This CDR3 has 15 residues. Source: peripheral blood, taken in the second trimester of pregnancy. The sequence was obtained from a female donor in good health, enrolled as a control in a pregnancy study. V usage is TRBV19 and J usage is TRBJ2-7, with D possibly being TRBD1 (5 bases). The CDR3 is CASSISRGRAYEQYF. In nucleotides, the CDR3 is TGTGCCAGTAGTATATCAAGGGGCAGGGCCTACGAGCAGTACTTC.